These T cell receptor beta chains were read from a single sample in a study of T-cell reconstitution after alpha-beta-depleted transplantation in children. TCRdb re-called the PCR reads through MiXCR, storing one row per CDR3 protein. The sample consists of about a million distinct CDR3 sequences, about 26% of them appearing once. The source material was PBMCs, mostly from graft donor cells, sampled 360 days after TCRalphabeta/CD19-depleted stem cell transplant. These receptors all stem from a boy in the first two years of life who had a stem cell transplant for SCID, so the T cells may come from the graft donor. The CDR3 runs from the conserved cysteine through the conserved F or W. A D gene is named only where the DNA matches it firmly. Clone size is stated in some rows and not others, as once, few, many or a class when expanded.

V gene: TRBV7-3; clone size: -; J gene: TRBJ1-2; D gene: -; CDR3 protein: CASSLTTGHGYTF; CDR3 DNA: TGTGCCAGCAGCTTAACGACTGGGCATGGCTACACCTTC
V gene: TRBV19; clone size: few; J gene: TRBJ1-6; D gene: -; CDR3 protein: CASTETGRNSPLHF; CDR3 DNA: TGTGCCAGTACCGAAACAGGGAGGAATTCACCCCTCCACTTT
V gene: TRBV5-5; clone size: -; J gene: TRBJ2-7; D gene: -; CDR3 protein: CASSFGVFAYEQYF; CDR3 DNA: TGTGCCAGCAGCTTCGGCGTGTTTGCCTACGAGCAGTACTTC
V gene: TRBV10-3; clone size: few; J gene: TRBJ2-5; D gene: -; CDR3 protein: CAISESRVLRKGDQETQYF; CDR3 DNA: TGTGCCATCAGTGAGTCGAGGGTATTGAGGAAGGGGGACCAAGAGACCCAGTACTTC
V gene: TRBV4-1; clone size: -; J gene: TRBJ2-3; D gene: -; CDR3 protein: CASSQGGTSADTQYF; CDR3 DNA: TGCGCCAGCAGCCAAGGGGGGACTTCTGCAGATACGCAGTATTTT
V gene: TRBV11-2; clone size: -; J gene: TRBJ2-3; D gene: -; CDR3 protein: CASMGLALGDTQYF; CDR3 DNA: TGTGCCAGCATGGGTTTAGCCCTCGGGGATACGCAGTATTTT
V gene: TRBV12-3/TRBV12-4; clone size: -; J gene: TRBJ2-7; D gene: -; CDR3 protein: CASSLTGRRGHPSYEQYF; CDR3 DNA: TGTGCCAGCAGTTTAACTGGGAGGCGGGGACACCCATCCTACGAGCAGTACTTC
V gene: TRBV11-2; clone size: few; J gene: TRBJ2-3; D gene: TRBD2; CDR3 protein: CASSRRFGTSGGARRDTQYF; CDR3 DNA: TGTGCCAGCAGCCGACGCTTTGGGACTAGCGGGGGGGCCCGTCGAGATACGCAGTATTTT
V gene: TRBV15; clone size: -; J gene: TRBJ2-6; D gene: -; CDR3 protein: CATSRADESSGANVLTF; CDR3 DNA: TGTGCCACCAGCAGGGCGGACGAAAGCTCTGGGGCCAACGTCCTGACTTTC
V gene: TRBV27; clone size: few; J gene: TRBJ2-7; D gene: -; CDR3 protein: CASSLWVGGSYEQYF; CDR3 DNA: TGTGCCAGCAGTTTATGGGTAGGGGGCTCCTACGAGCAGTACTTC
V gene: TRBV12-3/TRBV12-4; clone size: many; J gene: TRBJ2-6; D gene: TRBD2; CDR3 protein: CASSPGGNVLTF; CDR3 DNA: TGTGCCAGCAGTCCCGGGGGGAACGTCCTGACTTTC
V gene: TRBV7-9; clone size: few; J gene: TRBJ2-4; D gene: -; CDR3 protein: CASSPGLKNIQYF; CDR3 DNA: TGTGCCAGCAGCCCCGGGCTCAAAAACATTCAGTACTTC
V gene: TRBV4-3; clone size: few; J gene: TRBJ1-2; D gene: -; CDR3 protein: CASSQDDDSVYNYGYTF; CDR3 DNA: TGCGCCAGCAGCCAGGACGACGACAGCGTGTATAACTATGGCTACACCTTC
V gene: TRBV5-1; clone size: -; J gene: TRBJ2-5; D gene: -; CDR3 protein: CASSLNRVGGVETQYF; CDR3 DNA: TGCGCCAGCAGCTTGAACAGGGTCGGCGGTGTGGAGACCCAGTACTTC
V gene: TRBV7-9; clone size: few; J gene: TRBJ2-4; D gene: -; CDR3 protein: CASSPSGSGTKNIQYF; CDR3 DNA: TGTGCCAGCAGCCCGTCGGGGTCAGGGACCAAAAACATTCAGTACTTC
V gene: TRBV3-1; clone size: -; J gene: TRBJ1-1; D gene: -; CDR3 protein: CATLNRGDTEAFF; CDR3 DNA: TGTGCCACCCTGAACAGAGGTGACACTGAAGCTTTCTTT
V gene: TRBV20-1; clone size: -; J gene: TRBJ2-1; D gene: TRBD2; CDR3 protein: CSFVSRTSGGAEQFF; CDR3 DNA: TGCAGTTTTGTCAGCCGGACTAGCGGGGGCGCTGAGCAGTTCTTC
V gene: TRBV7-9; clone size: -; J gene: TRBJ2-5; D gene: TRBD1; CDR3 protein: CASSSRTGTETQYF; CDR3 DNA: TGTGCCAGCAGCTCCAGGACAGGGACAGAGACCCAGTACTTC
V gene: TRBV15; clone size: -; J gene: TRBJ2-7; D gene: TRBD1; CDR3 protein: CATSRDGDRGSHEQYF; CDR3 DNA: TGTGCCACCAGCAGAGATGGGGACAGGGGGTCCCACGAGCAGTACTTC
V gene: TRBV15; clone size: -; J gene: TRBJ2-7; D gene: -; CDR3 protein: CATSRDLAHEQYF; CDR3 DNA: TGTGCCACCAGCAGAGATCTGGCTCACGAGCAGTACTTC
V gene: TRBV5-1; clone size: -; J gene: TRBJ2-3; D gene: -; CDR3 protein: CASSSLWVSGKTDTQYF; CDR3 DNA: TGCGCCAGCAGCTCCTTGTGGGTTTCAGGGAAGACAGATACGCAGTATTTT
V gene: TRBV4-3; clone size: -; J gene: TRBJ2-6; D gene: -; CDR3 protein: CASSQDQVIGGSGANVLTF; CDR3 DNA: TGCGCCAGCAGCCAAGATCAGGTTATCGGGGGCTCTGGGGCCAACGTCCTGACTTTC
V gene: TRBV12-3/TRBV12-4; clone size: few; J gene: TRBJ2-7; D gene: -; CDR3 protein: CASSFGPESSYEQYF; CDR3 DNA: TGTGCCAGCAGTTTTGGACCTGAAAGCTCCTACGAGCAGTACTTC
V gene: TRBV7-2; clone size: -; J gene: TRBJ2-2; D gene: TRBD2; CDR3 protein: CASSFLSGGYGELFF; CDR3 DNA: TGTGCCAGCAGCTTCCTTAGCGGGGGTTATGGGGAGCTGTTTTTT
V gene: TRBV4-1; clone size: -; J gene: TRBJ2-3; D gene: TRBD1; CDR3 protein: CASSQTLGQGRVISTDTQYF; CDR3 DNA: TGCGCCAGCAGCCAAACTTTAGGACAGGGGCGCGTCATAAGCACAGATACGCAGTATTTT
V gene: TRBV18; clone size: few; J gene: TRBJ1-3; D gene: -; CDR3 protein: CASSPGVGNTIYF; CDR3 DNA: TGTGCCAGCTCACCAGGGGTTGGAAACACCATATATTTT
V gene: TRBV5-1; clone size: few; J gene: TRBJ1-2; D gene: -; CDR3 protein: CASSLEGGSGYTF; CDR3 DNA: TGCGCCAGCAGCTTGGAGGGAGGGTCCGGCTACACCTTC
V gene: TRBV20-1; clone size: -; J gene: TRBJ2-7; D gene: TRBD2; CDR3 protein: CSAPRSSGGQYEQYF; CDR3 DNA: TGCAGTGCTCCTAGGAGTAGCGGGGGACAATACGAGCAGTACTTC
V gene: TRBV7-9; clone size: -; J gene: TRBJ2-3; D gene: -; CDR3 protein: CASSIDAPGAGTQYF; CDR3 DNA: TGTGCCAGCAGCATCGACGCCCCGGGAGCCGGTACGCAGTATTTT
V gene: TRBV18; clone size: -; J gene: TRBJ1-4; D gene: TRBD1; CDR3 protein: CASSPQGAQDLFF; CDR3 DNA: TGTGCCAGCTCACCACAGGGGGCCCAGGACCTGTTTTTT
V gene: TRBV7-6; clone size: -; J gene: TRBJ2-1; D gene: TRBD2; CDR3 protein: CASSLARRGAYNEQFF; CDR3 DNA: TGTGCCAGCAGCTTAGCGAGGCGGGGGGCCTACAATGAGCAGTTCTTC
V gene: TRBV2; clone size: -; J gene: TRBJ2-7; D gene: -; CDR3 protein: CASRKAEATYEQYF; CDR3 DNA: TGTGCCAGCAGGAAAGCGGAGGCTACCTACGAGCAGTACTTC
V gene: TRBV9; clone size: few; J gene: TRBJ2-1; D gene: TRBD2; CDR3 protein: CASSVAGSGGIEQFF; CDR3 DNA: TGTGCCAGCAGCGTAGCAGGTAGCGGGGGCATCGAGCAGTTCTTC
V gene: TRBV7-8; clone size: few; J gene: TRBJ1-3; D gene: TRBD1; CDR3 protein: CASSRRTGRLSGNTIYF; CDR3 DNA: TGTGCCAGCAGCCGCAGGACAGGGCGTTTATCTGGAAACACCATATATTTT
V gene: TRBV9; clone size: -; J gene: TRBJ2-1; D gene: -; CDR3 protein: CASSRGRDRQQFF; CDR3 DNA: TGTGCCAGCAGCAGGGGGCGGGACAGACAGCAGTTCTTC
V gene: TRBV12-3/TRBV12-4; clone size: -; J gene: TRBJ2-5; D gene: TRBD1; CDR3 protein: CASSAKSGTGPRETQYF; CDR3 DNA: TGTGCCAGCAGTGCGAAATCCGGGACAGGTCCCAGAGAGACCCAGTACTTC
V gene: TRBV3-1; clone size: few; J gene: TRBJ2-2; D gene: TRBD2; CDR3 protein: CASSQDWLAGPTGELFF; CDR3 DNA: TGTGCCAGCAGCCAAGATTGGCTAGCGGGTCCCACCGGGGAGCTGTTTTTT
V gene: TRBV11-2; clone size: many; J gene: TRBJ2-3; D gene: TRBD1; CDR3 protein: CASSLATGGDTQYF; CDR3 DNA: TGTGCCAGCAGCTTAGCCACAGGGGGGGATACGCAGTATTTT
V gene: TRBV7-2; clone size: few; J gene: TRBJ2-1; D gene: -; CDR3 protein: CASSLVVPGSYNEQFF; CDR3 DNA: TGTGCCAGCAGCTTAGTGGTACCCGGCTCCTACAATGAGCAGTTCTTC
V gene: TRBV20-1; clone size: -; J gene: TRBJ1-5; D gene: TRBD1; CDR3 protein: CSARKQTGWVDQPQHF; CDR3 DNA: TGCAGTGCTAGAAAGCAGACAGGGTGGGTGGATCAGCCCCAGCATTTT
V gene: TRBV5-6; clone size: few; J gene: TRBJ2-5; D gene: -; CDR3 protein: CASSLTRALYQETQYF; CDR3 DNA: TGTGCCAGCAGCTTGACCCGGGCCTTATACCAAGAGACCCAGTACTTC
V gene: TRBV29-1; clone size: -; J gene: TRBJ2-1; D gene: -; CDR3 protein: CSVGSGNEQFF; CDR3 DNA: TGCAGCGTTGGGTCAGGGAATGAGCAGTTCTTC
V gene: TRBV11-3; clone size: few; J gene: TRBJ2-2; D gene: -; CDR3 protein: CASSPRWTTGELFF; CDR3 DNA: TGTGCCAGCAGCCCCCGCTGGACCACCGGGGAGCTGTTTTTT
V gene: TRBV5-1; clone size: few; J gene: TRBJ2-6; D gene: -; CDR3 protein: CAFSEASGANVLTF; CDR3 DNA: TGCGCCTTTTCCGAAGCCTCTGGGGCCAACGTCCTGACTTTC
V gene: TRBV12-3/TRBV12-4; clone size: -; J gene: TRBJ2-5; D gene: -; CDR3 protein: CASSSRDRETQYF; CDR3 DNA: TGTGCCAGCAGTTCGCGGGACCGGGAGACCCAGTACTTC
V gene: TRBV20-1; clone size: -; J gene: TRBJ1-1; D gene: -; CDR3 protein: CSAAKNGPQNTEAFF; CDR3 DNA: TGCAGTGCTGCTAAGAACGGACCCCAAAACACTGAAGCTTTCTTT
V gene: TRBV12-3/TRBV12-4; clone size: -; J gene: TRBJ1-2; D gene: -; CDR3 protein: CASSPLPGDYGYTF; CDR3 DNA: TGTGCCAGCAGTCCCCTCCCGGGGGACTATGGCTACACCTTC
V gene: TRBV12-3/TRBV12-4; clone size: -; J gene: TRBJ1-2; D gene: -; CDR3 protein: CASSSAGDGYTF; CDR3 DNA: TGTGCCAGCAGTTCCGCCGGGGACGGCTACACCTTC
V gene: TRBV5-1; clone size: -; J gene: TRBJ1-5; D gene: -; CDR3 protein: CASSPAQSGVRQIYSNQPQHF; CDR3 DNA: TGCGCCAGCAGCCCGGCCCAGTCGGGCGTAAGACAGATCTATAGCAATCAGCCCCAGCATTTT
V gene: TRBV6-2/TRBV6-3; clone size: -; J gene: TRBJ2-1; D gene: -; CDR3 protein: CASIKSSYNEQFF; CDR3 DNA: TGTGCCAGCATAAAGAGCTCCTACAATGAGCAGTTCTTC
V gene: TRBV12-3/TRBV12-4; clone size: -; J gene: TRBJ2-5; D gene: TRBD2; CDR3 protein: CASSSGWTSGDLQETQYF; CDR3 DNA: TGTGCCAGCAGTTCCGGATGGACTAGCGGGGACCTCCAAGAGACCCAGTACTTC
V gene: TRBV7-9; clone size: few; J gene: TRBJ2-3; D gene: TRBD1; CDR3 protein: CASSGRDRVRGDTQYF; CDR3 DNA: TGTGCCAGCAGCGGCCGGGACAGGGTGAGGGGAGATACGCAGTATTTT
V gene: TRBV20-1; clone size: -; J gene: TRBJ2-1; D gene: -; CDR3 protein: CSAREGPYNEQFF; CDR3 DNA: TGCAGTGCTAGAGAAGGGCCCTACAATGAGCAGTTCTTC
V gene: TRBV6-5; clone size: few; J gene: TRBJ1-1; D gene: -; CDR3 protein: CASTPTGPKTEAFF; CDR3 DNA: TGTGCCAGCACCCCGACAGGTCCTAAGACTGAAGCTTTCTTT